The 18 T cell receptor beta chains presented below share a single source sample, sequenced in a study of patients and donors after allogeneic stem cell transplantation. Using its own MiXCR run on the RT-PCR reads, TCRdb lists one record per CDR3 protein. The sample contains about a million distinct CDR3 sequences, roughly 17% of which appear only once. What was sequenced was blood, either unsorted or a sorted T cell fraction (not recorded which). The receptors shown here come from a human donor who was either an allogeneic HSCT recipient or a stem cell or donor lymphocyte infusion donor (not recorded which). It is not recorded whose cells these are; they may come from a transplant donor.

The chain joins TRBV7-2 to TRBJ1-2; no clear D gene. V gave up 6 bases and J gave up 4 bases, with 15 bases separating them. The CDR3 loop spans 14 amino acids. Germline V gene lookup returns CDR1 SGHTA and CDR2 FQGNSA. The CDR3 nucleotides are TGTGCCAGCAGTCTTACCCGGACGGCCTATGGCTACACCTTC. It specifies CASSLTRTAYGYTF.

The chain employs TRBV6-1 and TRBJ2-5, with 10 bases that match TRBD1. J was trimmed by 5 bases and V by 0 bases; bases with no gene match: 3. The germline CDR1 and CDR2 sequences are MNHNS and SASEGT. CDR3 length equals 15 residues. CDR3 amino acids: CASSEATGGLETQYF. The CDR3 coding sequence is TGTGCCAGCAGTGAAGCGACAGGGGGCTTGGAGACCCAGTACTTC.

This clonotype was counted a few times. The J gene is TRBJ2-3, the V gene TRBV29-1; a possible D gene is TRBD2 (6 bases). CDR1 and CDR2 from the germline V gene are SQVTM and ANQGSEA. This CDR3 has 13 amino acids. The ends were cut back, 7 bases at V and 5 bases at J, with 16 bases in the middle. The CDR3 DNA is TGCAGCGCCCAGGAGTGGCGGGGAGATACGCAGTATTTT. Its translation is CSAQEWRGDTQYF.

The table lists this clonotype with a few counts. The chain is built from TRBV6-2 or TRBV6-3 and TRBJ1-1; D gene uncertain. The CDR3 has 14 amino acids. Trimming took 6 bases from V and 1 from J, leaving 12 bases between them. The V gene's germline CDR1 is MNHEY and CDR2 SVGEGT. The CDR3 protein is CASRWTTANTEAFF. Here the CDR3 DNA reads TGTGCCAGCAGGTGGACCACGGCGAACACTGAAGCTTTCTTT.

This clonotype was observed many times. The chain employs TRBV3-1 and TRBJ1-6; 10 nucleotides align to TRBD1. Germline CDR1 is LGHDT and CDR2 is YNNKEL (reference sequence). The CDR3 totals 17 residues. Germline trimming cut 1 base from V and 7 bases from J; bases unmatched to any gene: 7. For the CDR3, the DNA is TGTGCCAGCAGCCAAGCACCGGGACAGGGGAGGAATTCACCCCTCCACTTT. As protein: CASSQAPGQGRNSPLHF.

The chain carries TRBV20-1 and TRBJ2-7; D is possibly TRBD1 (6 bases). Germline V gene lookup returns CDR1 DFQATT and CDR2 SNEGSKA (reference sequence). This CDR3 is built from 13 residues. Deletions cut 6 bases from V and 2 bases from J, with 14 bases between. The CDR3 coding sequence is TGCAGTGCGCTCGACAGGCTTCCCTACGAGCAGTACTTC. As protein: CSALDRLPYEQYF.

V is TRBV3-1 and J is TRBJ2-5, with 7 bases identical to TRBD2. Germline trimming cut 3 bases from V and 11 bases from J; bases unmatched to any gene: 12. CDR3 length: 14 residues. Germline CDR1 reads LGHDT; CDR2 reads YNNKEL (reference sequence). The CDR3 DNA follows: TGTGCCAGCAGCCATGGGGGACTGGGGGGGAGTCAGTACTTC. This gives the protein CASSHGGLGGSQYF.

This rearrangement joins TRBV3-1 to TRBJ2-2, with 13 bases fitting TRBD2. The J segment lost 2 bases and the V segment lost 3 bases, leaving 6 bases of the junction unmatched. The germline V gene has CDR1 LGHDT and CDR2 YNNKEL (reference sequence). The CDR3 is made up of 18 amino acids. The DNA for the CDR3 is TGTGCCAGCAGCCAGTTACTAGCGGGGGGGTATAACACCGGGGAGCTGTTTTTT. The encoded protein is CASSQLLAGGYNTGELFF.

The genes are TRBV20-1 and TRBJ2-7; no firm D call. The CDR3 has 11 amino acids. Looked up from germline, CDR1 is DFQATT and CDR2 is SNEGSKA (reference sequence). Trimming stripped 3 bases from V and 6 bases from J, with 9 bases between. The CDR3 DNA is TGCAGTGCTAGCTCAAGCGCCGAGCAGTACTTC. It translates to CSASSSAEQYF.

This clonotype was counted a few times. This chain connects TRBV9 to TRBJ2-7; 7 bases line up with TRBD1. V was pared by 3 bases and J by 6 bases, with 12 bases of the junction left unmatched. Germline CDR1 and CDR2: SGDLS and YYNGEE. The CDR3 covers 15 residues. The CDR3 sequence: CASSGGQVGTAEQYF. DNA of the CDR3: TGTGCCAGCAGCGGAGGACAGGTAGGGACAGCCGAGCAGTACTTC.

The V and J genes are TRBV6-6 and TRBJ1-2, with D unresolved. This CDR3 spans 13 amino acids. Germline assignment: CDR1 MNHNY and CDR2 SVGAGI (reference sequence). Trimming took off 6 bases at V and 7 bases at J, with 15 bases between the two ends. CDR3 loop: CASSPGPGFGYTF. The CDR3 DNA is TGTGCCAGCAGCCCCGGACCCGGCTTTGGCTACACCTTC.

This clonotype has just a few counts. The chain links TRBV4-1 to TRBJ2-7, with D hard to call. Germline CDR1 MGHRA, CDR2 YSYEKL. This CDR3 is built from 14 residues. V lost 2 bases, J lost 2 bases, and 10 bases lay in between. CDR3 coding DNA: TGCGCCAGCAGCCAAACCAGGTTGACCTACGAGCAGTACTTC. This translates into CASSQTRLTYEQYF.

This clonotype was picked up many times. The chain couples TRBV5-1 to TRBJ1-2; D unclear. Germline assignment: CDR1 SGHRS and CDR2 YFSETQ. The CDR3 has 13 amino acids. Trimming stripped 5 bases from V and 5 bases from J, with 13 bases between. The CDR3 region has the DNA TGCGCCAGCAGTTTCGGGGATGAGTATGGCTACACCTTC. This codes for CASSFGDEYGYTF.

This clonotype was seen a few times. The genes are TRBV6-1 and TRBJ2-1; 9 positions match TRBD1. This CDR3 spans 14 amino acids. CDR1 is MNHNS, CDR2 SASEGT, per germline. J lost 6 bases, V lost 10 bases, and 10 bases had no gene match. The CDR3 loop reads CATSGTGSFNEQFF. CDR3 DNA sequence: TGTGCCACCTCCGGGACAGGGAGCTTCAATGAGCAGTTCTTC.

This clonotype was seen only a few times. The J gene is TRBJ2-1, the V gene TRBV29-1; 7 positions agree with TRBD2. V dropped 6 bases and J dropped 1; count of bases not matched to a gene: 3. The CDR3 totals 13 residues. The germline V gene encodes CDR1 SQVTM and CDR2 ANQGSEA. The CDR3: CSVAGLSYNEQFF. In DNA, the CDR3 is TGCAGCGTCGCGGGACTATCCTACAATGAGCAGTTCTTC.

J is TRBJ2-3 and V is TRBV3-1, with 12 bases lining up with TRBD2. Trimming at V came to 4 bases and at J to 9 bases, leaving 11 bases not matched to a gene. This CDR3 has 16 amino acids. In germline, CDR1 is LGHDT, CDR2 YNNKEL (reference sequence). The CDR3 region has the DNA TGTGCCAGCAGCCGAGCCCTCCTAGCGGGGGGGCCAACGCAGTATTTT. It specifies CASSRALLAGGPTQYF.

The CDR3 here is CSVPTSGEYNEQFF. CDR3 sequence (DNA): TGCAGCGTACCGACTAGCGGGGAATACAATGAGCAGTTCTTC. V gene TRBV29-1 combines with J gene TRBJ2-1, with 11 bases identical to TRBD2. The CDR3 has 14 residues. Germline V CDR1 and CDR2: SQVTM, ANQGSEA. V trimming: 6 bases; J trimming: 4 bases; junction bases outside the gene matches: 5.

Many counts were recorded for this clonotype. The J gene is TRBJ2-5, the V gene TRBV12-3 or TRBV12-4; 7 nucleotides line up with TRBD1. V dropped 5 bases and J dropped 7; count of bases not matched to a gene: 10. The CDR3 has 14 amino acids. In nucleotides, the CDR3 is TGTGCCAGCAGTGAGGGGGCGCAGTATGCGACCCAGTACTTC. Translating it yields CASSEGAQYATQYF.